The sequence of this T cell receptor beta chain was determined in a study of metastatic and nonmetastatic thyroid tumors. The overall study: Thyroid patients, malignant and benign, had repertoires compared across blood and tumor or nodule tissue.

In the original analysis: Building a distant-metastasis classifier for papillary thyroid cancer drew on CDR3 differences across clinicopathological groups. TCRdb ran MiXCR on the PCR reads. These V and J calls rely on TCRdb rather than the paper's analysis. The sample has about 14,000 clones, roughly 3.5% seen once. This clone was detected a few times. Its antigen is not known. Broader study findings: Across blood and tumor, TCR beta diversity in malignant thyroid tumors was reportedly significantly higher than in benign nodules.

The CDR3 runs 12 residues. The V and J ends lost 8 bases and 7 bases respectively, with 12 bases between them. There were no patients who had received any treatment before thyroid surgery. This TCR was recovered from a female donor with papillary thyroid cancer or a benign thyroid nodule (not recorded which). Some clones in this sample may be carry-over from other donors' samples. What was sequenced was tumor tissue. This chain links TRBV12-3 or TRBV12-4 with TRBJ1-3; D is ambiguous. CDR3 in amino acids: CASFVLGNTIYF. In DNA, the CDR3 is TGTGCCAGCTTCGTCCTTGGGAACACCATATATTTT.